Sequencing of this T cell receptor beta chain was carried out in a study of blood T cell repertoires in COVID-19. Study summary: Sites across the United States, Italy and Spain contributed samples from acute and convalescent COVID-19. Sources were T cells, B-cell-depleted T cells, or PBMCs; the material itself was cDNA or gDNA.

Original analysis: Counts of nucleated cells, estimated from reference gene primer amplification, were obtained. The assay was immunoSEQ multiplex PCR, and TCRdb's table has in-frame clones only and misses some. That table is the source of V, J and clone size, and D and trimming were worked out from the DNA. The repertoire consists of around 28,000 clones, with 84% occurring once and the leading ten covering less than 20%. Germline lookup yields CDR1 LNHDA and CDR2 SQIVND (reference sequence). Trimming took off 8 bases at V and 2 bases at J, with 10 bases between the two ends. The CDR3 consists of 13 residues.

This TCR was sampled from a man in his 70s with active COVID-19. The sequenced sample was peripheral blood. This rearrangement joins TRBV19 to TRBJ2-4, with a weak D call TRBD1 (7 bases). In nucleotides, the CDR3 is TGTGCCAGTGCAGGGGGGACCAAAAACATTCAGTACTTC. This translates into CASAGGTKNIQYF.